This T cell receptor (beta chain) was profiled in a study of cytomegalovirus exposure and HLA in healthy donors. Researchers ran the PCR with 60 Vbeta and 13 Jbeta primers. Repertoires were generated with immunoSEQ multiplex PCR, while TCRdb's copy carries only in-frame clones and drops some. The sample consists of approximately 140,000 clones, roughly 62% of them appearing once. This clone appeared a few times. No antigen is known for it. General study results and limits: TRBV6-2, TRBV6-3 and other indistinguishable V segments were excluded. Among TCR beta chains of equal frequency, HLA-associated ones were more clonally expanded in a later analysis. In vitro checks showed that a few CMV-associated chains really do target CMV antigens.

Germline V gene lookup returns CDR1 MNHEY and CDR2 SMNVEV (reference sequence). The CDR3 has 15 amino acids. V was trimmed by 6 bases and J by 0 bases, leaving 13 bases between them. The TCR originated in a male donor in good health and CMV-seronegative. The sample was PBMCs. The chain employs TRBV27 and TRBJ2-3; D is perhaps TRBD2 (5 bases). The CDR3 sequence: CASSKDWLSTDTQYF. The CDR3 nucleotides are TGTGCCAGCAGCAAGGACTGGCTAAGCACAGATACGCAGTATTTT.